This TCR beta chain comes out of a study of siplizumab effects on memory and regulatory T cells. Overall study results and limits: Memory cells seemed less diverse than naive T cells, which also seemed major contributors to the alloresponse.

Assays examined 75,000 to 100,000 TCR templates per sample. Libraries were prepared by immunoSEQ multiplex PCR; TCRdb keeps only in-frame clonotypes and omits some of them. Altogether 95,000 to 100,000 clones are present, over 90% being singletons, with the ten largest covering 12%. Germline CDR1 reads MNHNY; CDR2 reads SVGAGI (reference sequence). V lost 2 bases to trimming and J lost 8 bases, with 12 bases between them. This CDR3 has 14 amino acids. On this clone: Its antigen remains unknown.

The sample was non-Treg CD4+ T cells sorted from blood. V is TRBV6-6 and J is TRBJ2-2, with a possible D match to TRBD1 (5 bases). The receptor was derived from a human donor in good health. DNA for the CDR3: TGTGCCAGCAGTTACCCAGTTGACAGTGGGGAGCTGTTTTTT. As protein: CASSYPVDSGELFF.